This T cell receptor beta chain appears in the sequencing data of a study of OX40 agonist ivuxolimab in advanced cancers. Study-level background: Patients received the agonistic anti-OX40 (CD134) antibody ivuxolimab.

Clones were read by immunoSEQ multiplex PCR, and TCRdb kept only the in-frame ones, dropping some. This table has some 16,000 clones, roughly 90% appearing once. Germline lookup yields CDR1 LNHDA and CDR2 SQIVND (reference sequence). Trimming removed 1 base from V and 11 bases from J; junction bases left unmatched: 13. The CDR3 is made up of 17 amino acids. The chain joins TRBV19 to TRBJ2-5; TRBD2 agrees at 13 bases. This clonotype was sampled from an adult with an advanced solid tumor such as melanoma, head and neck, liver or kidney cancer. The material was CD4+ or CD8+ T cells sorted from blood, obtained in a trial of the OX40 agonist ivuxolimab. The CDR3 DNA reads as TGTGCCAGTAGTATAGGCGGACTAGCGGGAGAAGCTGGTGAGCAGTACTTC. As protein: CASSIGGLAGEAGEQYF.